The T cell receptor beta chain under discussion was sequenced for a study of blood T cell repertoires in COVID-19. This clone has only a few counts. In the source study's methods: Reference gene primers were amplified, and this amplification served to estimate nucleated cell counts. Profiling relied on immunoSEQ multiplex PCR, and the TCRdb table lists in-frame clones only, not all of them. For V, J and clone size, that table is used; D and trimming come from the DNA. Among hundreds of thousands of clones, 80% to 90% were seen once, and the ten largest hold roughly 1.6%. Trimming shortened V by 3 bases and J by 4 bases, and 19 bases separated the two germline ends. CDR1 and CDR2 (germline): KGHSH, LQKENI. The CDR3 spans 17 residues.

The genes are TRBV18 and TRBJ1-3; D is ambiguous. This TCR came from a woman in her forties who had recovered from COVID-19. Material: peripheral blood. The chain's CDR3 is CASSPLMVGLGGNTIYF. The DNA for the CDR3 is TGTGCCAGCTCACCCCTCATGGTGGGCTTGGGCGGAAACACCATATATTTT.